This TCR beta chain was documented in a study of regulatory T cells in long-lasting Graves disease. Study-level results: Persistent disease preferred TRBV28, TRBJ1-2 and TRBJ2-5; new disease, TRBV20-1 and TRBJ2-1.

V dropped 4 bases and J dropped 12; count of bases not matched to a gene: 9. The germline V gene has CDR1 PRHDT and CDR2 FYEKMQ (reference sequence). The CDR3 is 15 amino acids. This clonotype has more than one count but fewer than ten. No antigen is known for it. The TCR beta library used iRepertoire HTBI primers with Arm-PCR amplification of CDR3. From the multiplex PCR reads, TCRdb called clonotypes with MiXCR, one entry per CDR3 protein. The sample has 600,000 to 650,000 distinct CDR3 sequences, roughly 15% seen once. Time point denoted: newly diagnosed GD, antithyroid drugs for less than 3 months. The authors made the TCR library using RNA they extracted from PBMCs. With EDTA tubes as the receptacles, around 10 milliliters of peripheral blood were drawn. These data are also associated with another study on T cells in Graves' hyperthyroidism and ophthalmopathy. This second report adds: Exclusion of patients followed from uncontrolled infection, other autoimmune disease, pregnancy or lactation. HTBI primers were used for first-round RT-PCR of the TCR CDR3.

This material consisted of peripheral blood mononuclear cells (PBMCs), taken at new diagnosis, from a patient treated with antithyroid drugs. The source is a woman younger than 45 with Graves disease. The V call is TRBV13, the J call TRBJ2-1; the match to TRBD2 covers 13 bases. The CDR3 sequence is CASSSQGLAGVVQFF. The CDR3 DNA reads TGTGCCAGCAGCTCCCAAGGACTAGCGGGAGTTGTGCAGTTCTTC.